This T cell receptor (beta chain) is drawn from a study of graft-versus-host responses after intestinal transplantation. Study overall: Anti-thymocyte globulin induction preceded 2 to 4 years of tacrolimus and steroid maintenance in all recipients.

Study results and limitations: Graft-donor T cell macrochimerism in patients accompanied high graft-versus-host to host-versus-graft clonal ratios in allografts.

Per the germline V gene, CDR1 is SGDLS and CDR2 is YYNGEE. Trimming removed 0 bases from V and 0 bases from J, with 21 bases in between. There are 20 residues in the CDR3. As regards this clone: Its antigen is not identified.

Profiled with immunoSEQ multiplex PCR; TCRdb holds only in-frame clones, not every one. This sample has approximately 78,000 clones, with around 86% found just once. The receptor was isolated from a human donor who was the organ donor for an intestinal transplant. The rearrangement joins TRBV9 to TRBJ1-4, with D uncertain. The sequencing here drew on unstimulated CD8+ T cells sorted from spleen or lymph node cells, taken before transplant. This chain's CDR3 is CASSVGLWTLALATNEKLFF. The CDR3 DNA reads TGTGCCAGCAGCGTAGGCCTTTGGACCCTGGCCCTTGCAACTAATGAAAAACTGTTTTTT.